These 14 T cell receptor beta chains share one sample of origin, sequenced in a study of identical twins' blood T cells. TCRdb reanalysed the 5' RACE reads using MiXCR and keeps one entry per CDR3 protein. The table includes roughly 380,000 distinct CDR3 sequences, under 30% detected once. Sequencing used PBMCs. The source is a woman aged 18-50 years in good health.

The chain uses TRBV29-1 and TRBJ1-1; TRBD1 is a possible D gene (5 bases). Germline CDR1 reads SQVTM; CDR2 reads ANQGSEA. The CDR3 extends over 13 amino acids. V shed 4 bases and J shed 1 base, with 10 bases lying between them. CDR3 amino acids: CSVARRANTEAFF. CDR3 bases: TGCAGCGTTGCGCGCAGGGCGAACACTGAAGCTTTCTTT.

V is TRBV7-8 and J is TRBJ1-1; D is unresolved. With 1 base removed from V and 2 bases from J, the gap between germline ends came to 17 bases. The CDR3 is made up of 17 amino acids. CDR1 and CDR2 from the germline V gene are SGHVS and FQNEAQ. CDR3 sequence (DNA): TGTGCCAGCAGCTTAGTTTGGGCTCCGGAATTAAACACTGAAGCTTTCTTT. This encodes CASSLVWAPELNTEAFF.

The chain carries TRBV19 and TRBJ1-5, with 7 nucleotides matching TRBD1. The CDR3 length is 14 residues. Germline V CDR1 and CDR2: LNHDA, SQIVND (reference sequence). After removal of 6 bases from V and 7 bases from J, the junction contained 9 bases not matched to a gene. The CDR3 coding sequence is TGTGCCAGTAGCTATATGACAGGGAGACAGCCCCAGCATTTT. Protein: CASSYMTGRQPQHF.

This clonotype was seen a few times. The rearrangement uses TRBV20-1 and TRBJ2-1; TRBD2 agrees at 8 bases. The V gene's germline CDR1 is DFQATT and CDR2 SNEGSKA (reference sequence). The CDR3 covers 14 residues. V was pared by 7 bases and J by 7 bases, with 12 bases of the junction left unmatched. In DNA, the CDR3 is TGCAGTGGTGAGAACGGGAGGGCAGATAATGAGCAGTTCTTC. It encodes CSGENGRADNEQFF.

A remark on this clonotype: Possible read error: a much larger clone is one base away. The rearrangement links TRBV5-1 to TRBJ1-1; D remains unclear. This CDR3 has 14 amino acids. Germline values: CDR1 SGHRS, CDR2 YFSETQ. The CDR3 spells CANSLEHLNTEAFF. DNA for the CDR3: TGCGCCAACAGCTTGGAACACTTGAACACTGAAGCTTTCTTT. The variable domain in full, with the rest retrieved from reference TRBV5-1 and TRBJ1-1, is KAGVTQTPRYLIKTRGQQVTLSCSPISGHRSVSWYQQTPGQGLQFLFEYFSETQRNKGNFPGRFSGRQFSNSRSEMNVSTLELGDSALYLCANSLEHLNTEAFFGQGTRLTVV.

This clonotype was counted ten times or more. The rearrangement uses TRBV2 and TRBJ1-1; D gene uncertain. The length of the CDR3 is 14 residues. Germline CDR1 is SNHLY and CDR2 is FYNNEI. V dropped 3 bases and J dropped 1 base, with 9 bases sitting between them. The CDR3 is CASSEATPNTEAFF. In nucleotides, the CDR3 is TGTGCCAGCAGTGAGGCGACACCGAACACTGAAGCTTTCTTT. The whole variable domain, remainder taken from reference TRBV2 and TRBJ1-1, is EPEVTQTPSHQVTQMGQEVILRCVPISNHLYFYWYRQILGQKVEFLVSFYNNEISEKSEIFDDQFSVERPDGSNFTLKIRSTKLEDSAMYFCASSEATPNTEAFFGQGTRLTVV.

This clonotype appeared a few times. This chain uses TRBV5-1 with TRBJ1-1; the D is unclear. V shed 1 base and J shed 0 bases, with 10 bases lying between them. The CDR3 totals 15 residues. CDR1 and CDR2 (germline): SGHRS, YFSETQ. The CDR3 is CASSLNEALNTEAFF. Here the CDR3 DNA reads TGCGCCAGCAGCTTGAATGAGGCGCTGAACACTGAAGCTTTCTTT.

This sequence joins TRBV7-8 and TRBJ2-3, with TRBD1 matching 10 bases. This CDR3 spans 16 amino acids. V lost 3 bases to trimming and J lost 2 bases; unmatched junction nucleotides: 5. The germline V gene encodes CDR1 SGHVS and CDR2 FQNEAQ. The chain's CDR3 is CASSFRDRGLTDTQYF. The CDR3 coding sequence is TGTGCCAGCAGCTTCCGGGACAGGGGACTCACAGATACGCAGTATTTT.

The rearrangement joins TRBV7-3 to TRBJ2-3; D unclear. Germline V CDR1 and CDR2: SGHTA, FQGTGA. The CDR3 runs to 13 residues. The V and J ends lost 2 bases and 6 bases respectively, with 9 bases between them. The CDR3 is CASSLDPRDTQYF. The CDR3 region has the DNA TGTGCCAGCAGCTTAGACCCTAGGGATACGCAGTATTTT.

V gene TRBV7-9 combines with J gene TRBJ1-1; D is undetermined. The CDR3 is made up of 12 amino acids. Trimming left V 5 bases short and J 4 bases short, with 8 bases between. The germline V gene encodes CDR1 SEHNR and CDR2 FQNEAQ (reference sequence). The DNA of the CDR3 is TGTGCCAGCAGCCACAGTTCCACTGAAGCTTTCTTT. Translating gives CASSHSSTEAFF. Drawing the rest from reference TRBV7-9 and TRBJ1-1, the complete variable domain is DTGVSQNPRHKITKRGQNVTFRCDPISEHNRLYWYRQTLGQGPEFLTYFQNEAQLEKSRLLSDRFSAERPKGSFSTLEIQRTEQGDSAMYLCASSHSSTEAFFGQGTRLTVV.

This clonotype has ten or more counts. The rearrangement uses TRBV2 and TRBJ2-1; 11 bases match TRBD2. This CDR3 contains 13 residues. Germline lookup yields CDR1 SNHLY and CDR2 FYNNEI. The junction had 4 bases not matched to a gene; V was cut back by 6 bases and J by 9 bases. CDR3 protein: CASSRLAGIEQFF. The CDR3 DNA reads TGTGCCAGCAGCCGACTAGCGGGGATTGAGCAGTTCTTC.

This clonotype was counted only a few times. V is TRBV30 and J is TRBJ1-5; D is unclear. V lost 1 base to trimming and J lost 0 bases, with 4 bases between them. This CDR3 comprises 13 residues. The V gene's germline CDR1 is GTSNPN and CDR2 SVGIG (reference sequence). CDR3 amino acids: CAWSADSNQPQHF. For the CDR3, the DNA is TGTGCCTGGAGTGCAGATAGCAATCAGCCCCAGCATTTT. The whole variable domain, remainder taken from reference TRBV30 and TRBJ1-5, is SQTIHQWPATLVQPVGSPLSLECTVEGTSNPNLYWYRQAAGRGLQLLFYSVGIGQISSEVPQNLSASRPQDRQFILSSKKLLLSDSGFYLCAWSADSNQPQHFGDGTRLSIL.

This clonotype was seen many times. The chain is built from TRBV29-1 and TRBJ2-3; D remains ambiguous. The V gene's germline CDR1 is SQVTM and CDR2 ANQGSEA. This CDR3 has 15 amino acids. Trimming removed 3 bases at V and 1 base at J, with 14 bases between. DNA for the CDR3: TGCAGCGTTGAGAAGGCAGCGTCGGGCACAGATACGCAGTATTTT. It specifies CSVEKAASGTDTQYF.

V usage is TRBV18 and J usage is TRBJ2-1; 10 bases match TRBD1. The CDR3 runs 14 residues. J was trimmed by 8 bases and V by 9 bases; bases with no gene match: 10. CDR1 and CDR2 (germline): KGHSH, LQKENI. CDR3 in DNA: TGTGCCAGTCGAGGGACAGGGGTGGTCGATGAGCAGTTCTTC. Its translation is CASRGTGVVDEQFF.